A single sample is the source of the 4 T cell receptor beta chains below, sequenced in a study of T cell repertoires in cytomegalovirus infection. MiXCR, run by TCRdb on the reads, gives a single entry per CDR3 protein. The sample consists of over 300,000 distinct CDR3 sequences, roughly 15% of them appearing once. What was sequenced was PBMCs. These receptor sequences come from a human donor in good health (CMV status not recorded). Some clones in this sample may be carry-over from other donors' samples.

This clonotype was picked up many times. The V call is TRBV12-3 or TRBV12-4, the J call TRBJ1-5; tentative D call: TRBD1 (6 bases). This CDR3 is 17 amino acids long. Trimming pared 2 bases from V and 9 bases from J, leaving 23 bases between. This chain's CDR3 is CASSLSSSAGAMLPQHF. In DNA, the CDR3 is TGTGCCAGCAGTTTATCATCTTCGGCGGGGGCAATGCTGCCCCAGCATTTT.

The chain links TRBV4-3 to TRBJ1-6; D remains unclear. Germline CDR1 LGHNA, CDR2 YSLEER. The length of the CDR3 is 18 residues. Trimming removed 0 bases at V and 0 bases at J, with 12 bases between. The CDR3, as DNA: TGCGCCAGCAGCCAAGATCGGGCAACGAGCTCCTATAATTCACCCCTCCACTTT. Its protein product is CASSQDRATSSYNSPLHF.

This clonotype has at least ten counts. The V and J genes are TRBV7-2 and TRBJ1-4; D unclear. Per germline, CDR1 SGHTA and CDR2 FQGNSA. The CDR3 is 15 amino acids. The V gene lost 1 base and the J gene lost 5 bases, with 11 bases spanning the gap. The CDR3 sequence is CASSLVGPVNEKLFF. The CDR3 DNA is TGTGCCAGCAGCTTAGTTGGCCCAGTGAATGAAAAACTGTTTTTT.

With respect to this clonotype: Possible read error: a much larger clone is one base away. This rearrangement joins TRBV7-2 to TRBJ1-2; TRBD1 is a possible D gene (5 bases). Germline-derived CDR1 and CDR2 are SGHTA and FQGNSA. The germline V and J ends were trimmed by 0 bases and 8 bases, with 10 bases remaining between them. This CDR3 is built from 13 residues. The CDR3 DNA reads TGTGCCAGCAGCTTAGCGGGGGGGGAAGGCTACACCTTC. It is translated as CASSLAGGEGYTF.